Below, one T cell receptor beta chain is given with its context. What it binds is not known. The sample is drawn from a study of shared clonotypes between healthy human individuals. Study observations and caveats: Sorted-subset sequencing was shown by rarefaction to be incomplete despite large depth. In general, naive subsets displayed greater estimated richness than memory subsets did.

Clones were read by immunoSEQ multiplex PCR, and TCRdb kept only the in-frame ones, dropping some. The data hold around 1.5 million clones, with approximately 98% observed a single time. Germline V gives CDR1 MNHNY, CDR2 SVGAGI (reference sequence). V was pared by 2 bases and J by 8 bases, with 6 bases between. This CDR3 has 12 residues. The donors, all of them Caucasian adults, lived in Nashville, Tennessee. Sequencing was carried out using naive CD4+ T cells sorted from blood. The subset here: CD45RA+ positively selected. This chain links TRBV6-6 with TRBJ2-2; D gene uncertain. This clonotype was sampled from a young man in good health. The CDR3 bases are TGTGCCAGCAGTTACCCACGTGGGGAGCTGTTTTTT. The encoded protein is CASSYPRGELFF.